This TCR beta chain came from a study of blood T cell repertoires in COVID-19. Only in-frame clones appear in the TCRdb table, and some are missing; sequencing was by immunoSEQ multiplex PCR. The profile shows 200,000 or so clones, 89% of them singletons. Sequencing was performed on PBMCs or T cells enriched from blood (not recorded which). The sequence came from a woman under 30 who had recovered from COVID-19.

As DNA, the CDR3 is TGTGCCAGCAGTCAAGGGGGCCGGGACTATGGCTACACCTTC. This codes for CASSQGGRDYGYTF. This chain joins TRBV7-2 and TRBJ1-2, with 7 bases aligning to TRBD1. The CDR3 runs 14 residues. Germline CDR1 and CDR2: SGHTA and FQGNSA. The V gene end was trimmed by 6 bases and the J gene end by 3 bases; junction bases not matched to a gene: 7.